Listed below are T cell receptor beta chains from one sample, sequenced in a study of T-cell memory formation after mild COVID-19. One entry per CDR3 protein, called by TCRdb with MiXCR from the 5' RACE reads. The table records around 220,000 distinct CDR3 sequences, approximately 16% of them present only once. The sample consisted of PBMCs or a T cell subset sorted from them (not recorded which). These receptors were obtained from a man aged 18-30 years who had mild COVID-19 (a few samples of this study predate the infection). Cell type and time point are not known. CDR3s include the opening cysteine and the closing phenylalanine or tryptophan. The D gene is left open where the match is weak. Part of the rows lack a size; the others show once, few, many or a class for expanded clones.

cdr3_aa cdr3_nt v_call cdr3_length d_call j_call clone_size
CASSLDGLTGGAKNIQYF TGTGCCAGCAGCTTAGATGGTCTGACAGGTGGAGCCAAAAACATTCAGTACTTC TRBV11-2 18 . TRBJ2-4 .
CSKTGGPTDTQYF TGCAGTAAGACGGGGGGGCCCACAGATACGCAGTATTTT TRBV20-1 13 TRBD2 TRBJ2-3 many
CASRSREDGYTF TGCGCCAGCAGGTCCAGGGAAGATGGCTACACCTTC TRBV5-1 12 . TRBJ1-2 few
CASRRGFSGNTIYF TGTGCCAGCAGGAGGGGGTTCTCTGGAAACACCATATATTTT TRBV6-6 14 . TRBJ1-3 .
CASSPAWGGGQPQHF TGTGCCAGCAGCCCCGCATGGGGAGGGGGCCAGCCCCAGCATTTT TRBV3-1 15 TRBD1 TRBJ1-5 .
CASRRGGQNTEAFF TGTGCCAGCCGACGGGGGGGACAGAACACTGAAGCTTTCTTT TRBV6-6 14 . TRBJ1-1 few
CASSLRLAGGNEQFF TGCGCCAGCAGCCTGAGACTAGCGGGGGGCAATGAGCAGTTCTTC TRBV5-1 15 TRBD2 TRBJ2-1 .
CSVGQGADYGYTF TGCAGCGTGGGACAGGGGGCCGACTATGGCTACACCTTC TRBV29-1 13 TRBD1 TRBJ1-2 .
CASSAQGRDTGELFF TGTGCCAGCTCAGCACAGGGTCGGGACACCGGGGAGCTGTTTTTT TRBV18 15 . TRBJ2-2 .
CASRGGSYNEQFF TGTGCCAGCAGGGGGGGGTCTTACAATGAGCAGTTCTTC TRBV6-2/TRBV6-3 13 TRBD2 TRBJ2-1 few
CASSRDRTGGGPGELFF TGCGCCAGCAGCCGTGATCGGACAGGGGGTGGTCCCGGGGAGCTGTTTTTT TRBV5-1 17 TRBD1 TRBJ2-2 .
CSARDQGQGEGYTF TGCAGTGCTAGAGATCAGGGACAGGGGGAAGGCTACACCTTC TRBV20-1 14 TRBD1 TRBJ1-2 many
CASSLDNLGGEKLFF TGTGCCAGCAGCTTGGACAACCTCGGCGGGGAAAAACTGTTTTTT TRBV5-4 15 . TRBJ1-4 few
CASSPRGPDYGYTF TGTGCCAGCAGCCCCAGGGGGCCTGACTATGGCTACACCTTC TRBV7-2 14 TRBD1 TRBJ1-2 .
CASSFPGRAGASNEQFF TGTGCCAGCAGCTTCCCCGGGAGGGCGGGGGCAAGCAATGAGCAGTTCTTC TRBV5-5 17 TRBD2 TRBJ2-1 .
CASRTGDSMNTEAFF TGTGCCAGCAGGACGGGGGACAGCATGAACACTGAAGCTTTCTTT TRBV6-1 15 TRBD1 TRBJ1-1 few
CASSLRGRATEAFF TGTGCCAGCAGCCTCAGGGGCAGGGCCACTGAAGCTTTCTTT TRBV28 14 . TRBJ1-1 few
CSASGVGSGTDTQYF TGCAGTGCTAGTGGGGTAGGGTCCGGCACAGATACGCAGTATTTT TRBV20-1 15 . TRBJ2-3 few
CASSLASGFTIYF TGTGCCAGCAGCTTAGCATCCGGGTTCACCATATATTTT TRBV7-9 13 . TRBJ1-3 .
CSARDIVGGEKLFF TGCAGTGCTAGAGATATTGTCGGGGGTGAAAAACTGTTTTTT TRBV20-1 14 . TRBJ1-4 .
CASSFQQGDYEQYF TGCGCCAGCAGCTTCCAACAGGGGGACTACGAGCAGTACTTC TRBV5-1 14 TRBD1 TRBJ2-7 .
CASSYQIANTEAFF TGTGCCAGCAGTTATCAGATCGCGAACACTGAAGCTTTCTTT TRBV6-5 14 . TRBJ1-1 few
CASSPAPGGSYEQYF TGTGCCAGCAGCCCTGCCCCCGGGGGCTCCTACGAGCAGTACTTC TRBV9 15 . TRBJ2-7 .
CASTSAGLNTGELFF TGTGCCAGCACCTCCGCAGGGCTGAACACCGGGGAGCTGTTTTTT TRBV28 15 . TRBJ2-2 .
CASSPTWTEAFF TGTGCCAGCAGTCCGACGTGGACAGAAGCTTTCTTT TRBV28 12 . TRBJ1-1 .
CASSFSDGNQPQHF TGTGCCAGCAGTTTCTCGGACGGCAATCAGCCCCAGCATTTT TRBV12-3/TRBV12-4 14 . TRBJ1-5 many
CSVREGGNTEAFF TGCAGCGTTCGTGAGGGGGGGAACACTGAAGCTTTCTTT TRBV29-1 13 . TRBJ1-1 .
CSARPGTVLNEQFF TGCAGTGCTAGGCCCGGGACAGTGTTGAATGAGCAGTTCTTC TRBV20-1 14 TRBD1 TRBJ2-1 .
CASRRTSGAYSGANVLTF TGTGCCAGCAGACGGACTAGCGGGGCGTACTCTGGGGCCAACGTCCTGACTTTC TRBV6-2/TRBV6-3 18 TRBD2 TRBJ2-6 .
CASSHLGGGNEQFF TGTGCCAGCAGCCACTTGGGTGGAGGGAATGAGCAGTTCTTC TRBV14 14 . TRBJ2-1 .
CASSPRGRGAYEQYF TGTGCCAGCTCCCCTCGCGGGCGGGGCGCCTACGAGCAGTACTTC TRBV18 15 . TRBJ2-7 few
CAWLRTGELFF TGTGCCTGGCTCCGCACCGGGGAGCTGTTTTTT TRBV30 11 . TRBJ2-2 .
CASSLFSAGSNSPLHF TGCGCCAGCAGCTTGTTCTCGGCAGGGAGCAATTCACCCCTCCACTTT TRBV5-1 16 . TRBJ1-6 few
CASSLVFDTQYF TGTGCCAGCAGTCTAGTCTTTGATACGCAGTATTTT TRBV12-3/TRBV12-4 12 . TRBJ2-3 few
CASRPTRTGISGNTIYF TGTGCCAGCAGACCGACCCGGACAGGGATCTCTGGAAACACCATATATTTT TRBV7-6 17 TRBD1 TRBJ1-3 .
CASTSDQGLPEAFF TGTGCCAGCACTTCCGATCAGGGGCTTCCTGAAGCTTTCTTT TRBV2 14 . TRBJ1-1 few
CASSVPRTISRASYNSPLHF TGTGCCAGCAGCGTCCCACGGACCATTTCAAGGGCCTCCTATAATTCACCCCTCCACTTT TRBV9 20 . TRBJ1-6 few